This T cell receptor beta chain was recorded in a study of cytomegalovirus exposure and HLA in healthy donors (dated by TCRdb to about 2017). Some background on the complete study: An earlier analysis of 587 of the donors reported 250 to 300 Gb of sequence data and some 110 million unique TCR beta sequences obtained from roughly 180 million T cells. Approximately 310 gigabases of sequencing data and 80 million or so unique TCR sequences were included in an early release covering 550 to 650 HLA-typed donors. Of the 398 genotyped donors, less than 90% were placed in the genetic ancestry cluster associated with self-reported Caucasian donors. The study aimed to test whether signatures of past pathogen exposure could be identified by cataloging public T cell receptors. Using immunosequencing, the study profiled T cell repertoires from 550 to 750 subjects and related those repertoires to cytomegalovirus serostatus. Along with the roughly 670-subject first cohort, a separate validation cohort of over a hundred different subjects was used. To predict cytomegalovirus infection status, the study combined high-throughput TCR immunosequencing, statistical association of individual TCRs with disease status, and machine learning. To study patterns of TCR occurrence, a later analysis re-analyzed previously published TCR beta repertoires from 650 to 750 donors and added high-resolution HLA genotyping. Rather than drawing on any new phenotypic data, the later analysis identified candidate immune exposures from TCR beta sequences and the way those sequences occurred across donors. In an earlier analysis of 587 of the donors, high-throughput TCR beta sequencing was used to judge whether each TCR beta V gene segment behaved as functional or pseudogenic. Donor age, sex, ethnicity and CMV serostatus were collected together with the repertoire data. A later genetic analysis used genome-wide SNP genotypes for about three fifths of the 666 donors, treating that subset as a discovery cohort. All discovery cohort repertoires had been generated using a single sequencing platform. HLA typing included class I and class II loci at four-digit resolution. Typing coverage differed by locus: A, B, C, DRB1 and DQB1 were typed in about 629-640 donors, DQA1 in roughly 500, DPA1 in approximately 600, and DPB1 in roughly 470. Roughly 5 DR-DQ haplotypes were handled as single units for association and clustering, since linkage in the cohort was strong. On average, around 230,000 unique TCR beta nucleotide sequences were sequenced per donor among about 400 genotyped donors of the cohort, with 15% to 20% of those sequences being non-productive.

The full study reports these points: A later analysis found that most CMV-associated TCR beta chains appeared HLA-restricted, with HLA associations seemingly driven largely by CMV exposure. In vitro tests confirmed that a few of the cytomegalovirus-associated TCR beta chains recognize cytomegalovirus antigens. It was suggested by the authors that the approach could potentially be generalized to other disease states and immunological phenotypes. A group of highly shared sequence variants was considered likely to be a technical artifact of the sequencing pipeline. The only immune exposure information available for the cohort was CMV serostatus. Presence/absence analyses assumed roughly uniform sequencing depth across donors, an assumption that may not hold. When HLA alleles, especially DR and DQ, strongly co-occurred, attributing TCR associations to individual alleles was difficult. In a later genetic analysis, fewer N-insertions in productive TCRs were reported among donors in an Asian-associated ancestry cluster than the roughly 700-donor mean. Linkage disequilibrium might explain the correlated functional status among segregating V segments, but an unknown experimental factor could not be excluded. Some IMGT-functional V segments, including TRBV6-2 and TRBV6-3, could not be distinguished by the 87-base-pair reads and were therefore excluded. In a later analysis, TCR association rates were found to vary across HLA loci, with the most associated TCRs seen for DRB1 alleles and the fewest for HLA-C alleles. Because some donors lacked HLA typing at each locus, the association tests relied only on the typed subset. A further reported finding was that TCR beta sequences accurately predicted the HLA-A and HLA-B alleles for most subjects in the first cohort. In a later analysis, HLA-associated TCR beta chains were found to be more clonally expanded and to have lower generation probabilities than equally common non-associated chains. A later genetic analysis associated a missense DCLRE1C variant with V-gene and J-gene trimming of TCR beta chains, and an independent cohort replicated the association. The study gave a list of 150 to 200 TCR beta chains associated with cytomegalovirus. Several of the top co-occurrence clusters appeared to be linked to parvovirus B19, influenza, CMV and Epstein-Barr virus, according to a later analysis. The classifier was reported to diagnose cytomegalovirus status with high specificity and sensitivity in both the original and validation cohorts. In this cohort, only TCR beta chains were sequenced, and detectable features were limited by the absence of alpha or paired-chain data. In an earlier analysis of 500 to 650 of the donors, most TCR beta V segments appeared in productive rearrangements about 90% or about 30% of the time, broadly matching IMGT annotations. About 17 rarely observed V segments, including chromosome 9 orphons, were excluded from the earlier analysis of approximately 500 of the donors because counts were too low. At a false discovery rate of 0.05, a later analysis linked fewer than 20,000 TCR beta sequences to specific HLA alleles. Most TCR sequences were seen in very few donors, while some public TCRs were found in many individuals.

This clone was counted only a few times. This clone's antigen is unknown. Base-call qualities are not available, and no considerably larger clone is one nucleotide away. The cohort comprised 666 healthy bone marrow donors. Cohort members were all nominally healthy when sampled, although unrecorded immune exposures were likely present. The donor was CMV seronegative and was included in the group of hundreds of seronegative cohort members. A peripheral blood sample was provided by each donor, and peripheral blood mononuclear cells were used for TCR beta sequencing. Genomic DNA was extracted from the blood cell samples with the Qiagen DNeasy Blood Extraction Kit. From the germline V gene, CDR1 is MGHRA and CDR2 is YSYEKL. V is trimmed back by 4 bases and J by 3 bases, and the junction contains 13 bases that no gene match accounts for. The CDR3 covers 19 residues, taking in both the cysteine and the phenylalanine. Here the CDR3 DNA is all that survives: 57 bases in frame from base 1.

The library was made by the immunoSEQ multiplex PCR assay. For the multiplex PCR, a mixture combining 60 forward primers for TCR Vbeta segments and 13 reverse primers for TCR Jbeta segments was used. The CDR3 region of rearranged TCR beta genes was amplified from genomic DNA by a multiplex PCR assay. The Illumina HiSeq System was used to sequence the amplified TCR beta libraries as 87-base-pair reads. In the paper's pipeline: A later analysis tallied around 82 million unique TCR beta chains across the 610 or so repertoires, and about 12 million of those chains were shared by two or more donors. A nearest-neighbor algorithm error-corrected the raw reads and collapsed the reads into unique sequences, merging closely related sequences to remove PCR and sequencing errors. CDR3 sequences were aligned to IMGT reference sequences to assign V, D and J gene segments. For a sequence to be retained, at least a six-nucleotide match to both a V gene segment and a J gene segment was required. A rearrangement counted as productive if the CDR3 had no stop codons and remained in frame with V and J, and every other rearrangement counted as non-productive. CDR3 was defined by IMGT convention, running from the second conserved V-encoded cysteine to the conserved J-encoded phenylalanine. The earlier analysis of 587 of the donors excluded sequences that lacked an unambiguous match to a single V gene segment. An earlier analysis of about 590 of the donors classified V segments as functional when productive rearrangements were above 56.7% and as segregating when the standard deviation between donors was above 5%. A statistical classification framework was built to diagnose cytomegalovirus status from the catalog of TCR beta chain sequences. In a later analysis, TCR nucleotide sequences were compared against IMGT/GENE-DB human TR gene sequences so that V and J genes could be assigned. A later analysis assigned CDR3 sequences and most-parsimonious VDJ recombination scenarios with the TCRdist pipeline. In a later analysis, every TCR beta chain was defined by the combination of its CDR3 amino acid sequence and its V-gene family, and reads without a unique V-gene family were dropped. To address suspected cross-contamination and a sequencing artifact, a later analysis removed 450 to 700 highly shared, low-generation-probability nucleotide sequences. In a later analysis, a clonal expansion index for each public chain was calculated from normalized within-repertoire ranks of inferred template counts. A later analysis computed generation probabilities with a VDJ recombination model fitted to out-of-frame rearrangements, and checked the results against IGoR. Hypergeometric tests were used in a later analysis to score TCR-TCR, TCR-HLA and TCR-CMV co-occurrence, with a repertoire-size bias correction applied to the TCR pairs. In a later analysis, false discovery rates were estimated by permuting HLA or CMV assignments 20 times. In a later analysis, co-occurring TCRs were grouped with DBSCAN, and TCRdist sequence similarity was added when clustering was performed within HLA-allele-positive subsets. Repertoires with fewer than 30,000 or more than 120,000 public chains were left out of co-occurrence clustering, as were roughly five repertoires with anomalous nucleotide sharing. The table was pulled from immuneACCESS by TCRdb, which kept in-frame rearrangements only. Such tables lose some clones; where checked, under half of the loss comes from unresolved V genes, and the rest has no known cause. V and J calls and clone size come straight from that table; D and trimming were deduced from the DNA. This sample has some 130,000 clones in its table, and roughly three quarters of those were observed once. Jointly, the top ten make up approximately 2% of the sample.

The rearranged chain carries TRBV4-1 and TRBJ2-1; a stretch of 12 junction bases matches TRBD2. The receptor was derived from a man aged 30 to 45 in good health and CMV-seronegative. Input material: PBMCs. CDR3 loop: CASSLPGTSGLGDYNEQFF. The DNA reads TGCGCCAGCAGCCTCCCGGGGACTAGCGGGCTAGGAGACTACAATGAGCAGTTCTTC.